The rows below give T cell receptor beta chains drawn from one sample of a study of Graves' ophthalmopathy and Graves' hyperthyroidism. Using its own MiXCR run on the multiplex PCR reads, TCRdb lists one record per CDR3 protein. Of 620,000 or so distinct CDR3 sequences in the sample, approximately 22% were seen once. Sequenced material: peripheral blood. Receptor source: a woman aged 18-30 years with stable Graves' hyperthyroidism. Some clones in this sample may be carry-over from other donors' samples. Both conserved end residues are trimmed from each CDR3. Fields, in order: V gene, CDR3 protein.

TRBV13	ASSLEGSGVKDEQY
TRBV30	ACQGPHLFEQY
TRBV9	ASSPSAGGSILRESQY
TRBV10-1	ASLSPGQGLRGYT
TRBV19	ASSISGTAYEQY
TRBV2	AGRAAVHSYEQY
TRBV29-1	SVGGGSAGELF
TRBV15	ATSRDDFSNQPQH
TRBV13	ARAEQGYEQY
TRBV24-1	ATSDFHSDGEQY
TRBV5-1	ASSLPGSEYGYT
TRBV4-1	ASSQALAGGSLYPYEQY
TRBV6-1	ASSRKPGLSSGANVLT
TRBV20-1	SARGLGGEQY
TRBV11-1	ASSFGQGQGSTEAF
TRBV6-2/TRBV6-3	ASSNRDILGYT
TRBV9	ASSEEGTDTQY
TRBV7-2	ASGRQGLVEQY
TRBV7-8	ASSLGTSGYTGELF
TRBV28	ASSLLGGGVYEQY
TRBV7-2	ASSPRDRNTGELF
TRBV5-1	ASSINRDQYGYT
TRBV14	ASSHPVPWSWETQY
TRBV27	ASSLGSPKAGELF
TRBV5-1	ASSSGQGISPLH
TRBV6-2/TRBV6-3	ASSLGQGAVQGQPQH
TRBV30	AWNSGAGRQPQH
TRBV12-3/TRBV12-4	ASSFWETDTEAF
TRBV12-3/TRBV12-4	ASTPDGGGGT
TRBV12-3/TRBV12-4	ATLRQNTEAF
TRBV24-1	ATSDRLLGTGELC
TRBV29-1	SVMQTTGMNTEAF
TRBV3-1	ASSQELAGGPNGEQY
TRBV19	ASSTLRWGAGANVLT
TRBV6-1	ASTRTAGSGNTIY
TRBV6-1	ASINRVGTEAF
TRBV28	ASRDRNTYKETQY
TRBV28	ASSLPQGASGYT
TRBV25-1	ASSEYIRGGETQY
TRBV4-1	ASSQVYSGGGETQY
TRBV6-1	ASSGRPVLNSPLH
TRBV7-3	ASSLYGGETQY
TRBV28	ASGARRAFQETQY
TRBV30	AWSTGTGNQPQH
TRBV12-3/TRBV12-4	ASSLQGLRDAF
TRBV6-1	ASSEGRGSGNTIY
TRBV2	ASTSSKQY
TRBV5-1	ASSSIAGAQETQY
TRBV12-3/TRBV12-4	ASSSLLGSTEAF
TRBV5-6	ASSLGTQKY
TRBV11-2	ASSLVDRGLFETQY
TRBV9	ASSPLSRNTEAF
TRBV6-1	ASSQPGLAEPPDTQY